The clone carrying this T cell receptor beta chain has only a few counts. What it binds is not known. TCRdb ran MiXCR on the reads and lists one entry per CDR3 protein. The sample includes 310,000 or so distinct CDR3 sequences, roughly 25% of them seen just once. This entry comes from a study of T cell repertoires in cytomegalovirus infection. The CDR3 is 14 residues long. Between the trimmed V and J ends, which lost 3 bases and 2 bases, there was a span of 9 bases. Germline V gene lookup returns CDR1 LGHDT and CDR2 YNNKEL (reference sequence). The source was cultured PBMCs, collected from culture after CMV antigen stimulation. The chain couples TRBV3-1 to TRBJ2-3; D might be TRBD2 (6 bases). The receptor's source is a human donor in good health (CMV status not recorded). Some clones in this sample may be carry-over from other donors' samples. CDR3 nucleotides: TGTGCCAGCAGCCAGGCGGGGTTCACAGATACGCAGTATTTT. Protein: CASSQAGFTDTQYF.